This T cell receptor (beta chain) was identified in a study of blood T cell repertoires in COVID-19 (TCRdb year 2020). Study-wide context: Samples from collaborators originated in the United States, Italy and Spain and spanned both the acute and convalescent phases of COVID-19. The prospective study material was composed of cDNA or gDNA derived from T cells, B-cell-depleted T cells, or PBMCs. Deeply sampled blood TCRbeta repertoires from subjects exposed to, actively infected with, or recovered from COVID-19 were included in the dataset. The repertoires were released in a freely available public database intended as a resource for research on the immune response to SARS-CoV-2. Samples were obtained from the ongoing ImmuneRACE study (first 160 participants) and from 950 to 1,500 subjects provided by 6 global collaborators. A de-identified subject ID, COVID-19 status, age in years and sex were almost always included in the sample metadata. Where HLA class I and class II types were available, the types were taken from metadata supplied by the sample provider, not from assay-based typing.

There are 15 amino acids in the CDR3, from cysteine to phenylalanine inclusive. The retained sequence is limited to the CDR3, 45 bases, with the frame set at the first base. The germline ends are 11 bases apart after V is trimmed by 1 base and J by 3 bases. CDR1 and CDR2 are read off the germline V gene as SGHDN and FVKESK. Participants in the prospective study were enrolled through a virtual design, were aged roughly 18 to 95 years, and lived in fewer than 30 United States geographic areas. To assign participants to cohorts, the prospective study relied on clinical history that participants themselves reported in a screening survey and a study questionnaire. Exposed participants were defined as having been in contact with someone with a PCR-confirmed or clinician-diagnosed COVID-19 case within 2 weeks of study entry. In the prospective study, mobile phlebotomists collected whole blood, serum and a nasopharyngeal or oropharyngeal swab from each participant. Over a roughly two-month period, participants in the prospective study had the option of providing additional blood draws and questionnaires. Prospective study blood samples were shipped either frozen or at room temperature before DNA extraction.

Overall study results and their limits: Clinical and demographic metadata were provided uncurated, with the amount varying by source and participant.

The immunoSEQ Assay, a bias-controlled multiplex PCR, was used to amplify TCRbeta CDR3 regions from genomic DNA. Per the authors' processing: The number of nucleated cells in each sample was estimated from the amplification of reference gene primers within the assay. To quantify the absolute abundance of each unique TCRbeta CDR3 rearrangement, sequence reads were collapsed and filtered. Productive Simpson clonality was computed per sample as the square root of Simpson's diversity index over productive rearrangements. Entries here come from immuneACCESS through TCRdb and include only in-frame sequences with V and J called. Some clones fail to appear in such tables; in the studies checked, an unresolved V gene covers under half of the shortfall, and the cause of the remainder is unknown. V and J calls and clone size come straight from that table; D and trimming were deduced from the DNA. The sample table holds about 430,000 clones, of which about 88% were seen once. The ten most abundant clones make up less than 1.5% of the sample.

On this clone itself: The clone's antigen remains unknown. Base qualities are missing; no much larger clone stands one base away.

In this chain, TRBV14 is recombined with TRBJ2-3; the D gene remains uncertain. Sequenced material: PBMCs or T cells enriched from blood (not recorded which). This clonotype originated in a woman aged 18-30 years who had been exposed to COVID-19. The nucleotide sequence reads as follows: TGTGCCAGCAGCCAAGTTGCAGGTACAACAGATACGCAGTATTTT. The resulting protein is CASSQVAGTTDTQYF.